This T cell receptor beta chain was recovered during a study of T-cell reconstitution after alpha-beta-depleted transplantation in children. Unique molecular identifiers featured in how the TCRbeta library was prepared. In TCRdb, the PCR reads were re-called with MiXCR into one record per CDR3 protein. In the table there are approximately 230,000 distinct CDR3 sequences, roughly 25% of which are singletons. Germline V gives CDR1 SQVTM, CDR2 ANQGSEA. The CDR3 contains 13 residues. Trimming took 7 bases from V and 4 from J, leaving 13 bases between them. General study findings and limits: Reportedly, roughly two months post-transplant, alpha-beta T cells arose from several hundred expanded graft clones.

This clonotype was counted only a few times. The target antigen is unknown. This chain joins TRBV29-1 and TRBJ2-2; no clear D. Sequenced material: PBMCs, taken before TCRalphabeta/CD19-depleted stem cell transplant. The clonotype comes from a girl aged 2-10 years with Fanconi anemia, due to receive a stem cell transplant. As DNA, the CDR3 is TGCAGCGGTCTGGCCAGTGGCACCGGGGAGCTGTTTTTT. It yields the protein CSGLASGTGELFF.